One and the same sample provided the 3 T cell receptor beta chains below, sequenced in a study of cytotoxic CD8 clonotypes in ibrutinib-treated CLL. Sequenced by immunoSEQ multiplex PCR; TCRdb stores in-frame clones only, minus some. The table has approximately 12,000 clones, approximately 67% seen once. Sample: PBMCs, taken before ibrutinib treatment. The receptor source for this set is a human donor with chronic lymphocytic leukemia.

The chain combines TRBV4-3 with TRBJ1-1; a possible D gene is TRBD1 (5 bases). V lost 3 bases, J lost 7 bases, and 15 bases lay in between. The CDR3 has 14 residues. Germline V CDR1 and CDR2: LGHNA, YSLEER. The DNA of the CDR3 is TGCGCCAGCAGCCAGGGGCCGGGACGTGGTGAAGCTTTCTTT. It yields the protein CASSQGPGRGEAFF.

A few counts support this clone. V and J are TRBV28 and TRBJ2-7, with 8 bases that match TRBD1. CDR3 length: 15 residues. Germline trimming cut 8 bases from V and 4 bases from J; bases unmatched to any gene: 13. Germline V gene lookup returns CDR1 MDHEN and CDR2 SYDVKM. CDR3 sequence reads: CASAVQRTGLYEQYF. CDR3 nucleotide sequence: TGTGCCAGCGCGGTCCAGAGGACAGGGCTATACGAGCAGTACTTC.

CDR3 sequence: CASSLRGPRMDGYTF. In nucleotides, the CDR3 is TGTGCCAGCAGTTTAAGAGGACCTCGGATGGATGGCTACACCTTC. This chain uses TRBV27 with TRBJ1-2; D gene ambiguous. This CDR3 spans 15 amino acids. V was cut by 2 bases and J by 6 bases, with 16 bases left in between. Germline V gene lookup returns CDR1 MNHEY and CDR2 SMNVEV (reference sequence).